The next 12 T cell receptor beta chains were all read from a single sample in a study of blood T cell repertoires in COVID-19. Here immunoSEQ multiplex PCR was the method, and the copy in TCRdb shows in-frame clones only, minus some. The sample holds approximately 410,000 clones, just over 85% seen once. Specimen: peripheral blood. Receptor source: a woman between 25 and 40 years old with active or convalescent COVID-19.

The chain combines TRBV9 with TRBJ2-1; TRBD2 matches at 12 bases. The CDR3 is 14 residues long. The V gene end was trimmed by 5 bases and the J gene end by 5 bases; junction bases not matched to a gene: 2. Germline assignment: CDR1 SGDLS and CDR2 YYNGEE. The DNA for the CDR3 is TGTGCCAGCAGGGGACTAGCGGGTAACAATGAGCAGTTCTTC. Encoded protein: CASRGLAGNNEQFF.

This clone has only one observation. The chain uses TRBV6-5 and TRBJ1-1; D unresolved. This CDR3 is built from 14 residues. Germline CDR1 MNHEY, CDR2 SVGAGI. V was pared by 2 bases and J by 0 bases, with 7 bases between. This CDR3 is CASSYGGMNTEAFF. CDR3 coding DNA: TGTGCCAGCAGTTACGGCGGGATGAACACTGAAGCTTTCTTT.

The chain has TRBV2 and TRBJ2-3; 11 nucleotides match TRBD2. V trimming: 4 bases; J trimming: 4 bases; junction bases outside the gene matches: 4. CDR3 length: 15 residues. Germline CDR1 is SNHLY and CDR2 is FYNNEI. Here the CDR3 DNA reads TGTGCCAGCAGTGGGGAACTAGCGGGAGCAGATACGCAGTATTTT. Protein sequence: CASSGELAGADTQYF.

The chain carries TRBV2 and TRBJ2-7, with D perhaps matching TRBD1 (5 bases). This CDR3 is 15 amino acids long. Germline V gene sequence: CDR1 SNHLY, CDR2 FYNNEI. The V gene lost 3 bases and the J gene lost 9 bases, with 21 bases spanning the gap. The CDR3 spells CASSDKTVGAHGQYF. The CDR3 DNA reads TGTGCCAGCAGTGATAAGACAGTAGGAGCCCATGGGCAGTACTTC. Supplemented by reference TRBV2 and TRBJ2-7, the full variable domain reads EPEVTQTPSHQVTQMGQEVILRCVPISNHLYFYWYRQILGQKVEFLVSFYNNEISEKSEIFDDQFSVERPDGSNFTLKIRSTKLEDSAMYFCASSDKTVGAHGQYFGPGTRLTVT.

J is TRBJ2-5 and V is TRBV18; D unresolved. Per the germline V gene, CDR1 is KGHSH and CDR2 is LQKENI. Deletions cut 2 bases from V and 5 bases from J, with 12 bases between. The CDR3 is 14 residues long. CDR3 bases: TGTGCCAGCTCACCAGTGCCAGCGTCGGAGACCCAGTACTTC. Residues: CASSPVPASETQYF.

The genes are TRBV19 and TRBJ1-5; TRBD1 is a possible D gene (6 bases). The V gene lost 11 bases and the J gene lost 6 bases, with 20 bases spanning the gap. The CDR3 is made up of 14 amino acids. Germline V CDR1 and CDR2: LNHDA, SQIVND (reference sequence). The CDR3 protein is CACWGGAVGQPQHF. The CDR3 DNA reads as TGTGCCTGTTGGGGGGGCGCGGTGGGTCAGCCCCAGCATTTT. Variable domain in full (rest from reference TRBV19 and TRBJ1-5): DGGITQSPKYLFRKEGQNVTLSCEQNLNHDAMYWYRQDPGQGLRLIYYSQIVNDFQKGDIAEGYSVSREKKESFPLTVTSAQKNPTAFYLCACWGGAVGQPQHFGDGTRLSIL.

The chain combines TRBV10-2 with TRBJ1-1; D might be TRBD1 (5 bases). CDR1 is WSHSY and CDR2 is SAAADI in the germline V gene. The length of the CDR3 is 14 residues. V lost 3 bases and J 7 bases, leaving 15 bases between the germline ends. The CDR3 coding sequence is TGCGCCAGCAGTGATTTTGGGGCGGGGAATGAAGCTTTCTTT. Translating gives CASSDFGAGNEAFF.

The rearrangement joins TRBV4-1 to TRBJ2-7; possibly TRBD1 for D (5 bases). V dropped 1 base and J dropped 7 bases, with 23 bases sitting between them. The CDR3 has 17 amino acids. CDR1 MGHRA and CDR2 YSYEKL come from the germline V gene. The CDR3 loop reads CASSQVSEDTYPWEQYF. The CDR3 DNA sequence: TGCGCCAGCAGCCAAGTATCAGAGGACACCTACCCATGGGAGCAGTACTTC.

The chain is built from TRBV5-1 and TRBJ2-3; 10 positions agree with TRBD2. J lost 7 bases, V lost 4 bases, and 12 bases had no gene match. This CDR3 region has 16 residues. Germline V gene data show CDR1 as SGHRS and CDR2 as YFSETQ. The CDR3 region is CASSPILAGDLNTQYF. Written as DNA, the CDR3 is TGCGCCAGCAGCCCCATCCTAGCGGGAGATTTGAATACGCAGTATTTT.

The chain has TRBV7-2 and TRBJ2-2; D perhaps matches TRBD2 (6 bases). The germline V gene encodes CDR1 SGHTA and CDR2 FQGNSA. The CDR3 is 15 amino acids. V lost 3 bases, J lost 6 bases, and 14 bases lay in between. CDR3 bases: TGTGCCAGCAGCTTCGGGAGTGCCCCCCCCGGGGAGCTGTTTTTT. It codes for CASSFGSAPPGELFF.

The chain links TRBV24-1 to TRBJ2-7; TRBD2 aligns across 8 bases. Germline loops: CDR1 KGHDR, CDR2 SFDVKD. The length of the CDR3 is 16 residues. The junction had 7 bases not matched to a gene; V was cut back by 1 base and J by 3 bases. The CDR3 coding sequence is TGTGCCACCAGTGATTTAGGGCGGGAGGCCTTCTACGAGCAGTACTTC. It encodes CATSDLGREAFYEQYF.

The chain couples TRBV18 to TRBJ1-2, with TRBD1 as a possible D gene (5 bases). From germline, CDR1 is KGHSH and CDR2 LQKENI. Trimming took off 0 bases at V and 4 bases at J, with 15 bases between the two ends. This CDR3 comprises 16 residues. The CDR3 loop is CASSPPKMGLSYGYTF. CDR3 DNA sequence: TGTGCCAGCTCACCACCGAAAATGGGACTTTCCTATGGCTACACCTTC.